Below, 9 T cell receptor beta chains from the same sample are listed, as sequenced in a study of T cell repertoires in aging, cancer and after chemotherapy. Peripheral blood genomic DNA, not sorted cells or RNA, was the template. TRB rearrangements spanning V, D and J were amplified using mixed TRB-A/B primers. TCRdb reanalysed the multiplex PCR reads using MiXCR and keeps one entry per CDR3 protein. The table shows thousands of distinct CDR3 sequences, with 25% to 35% occurring only once. Specimen: blood. These receptors came from a human donor with a solid tumor.

The CDR3 is CASTSLGLVNTEAFF. Here the CDR3 DNA reads TGTGCCAGCACCAGCCTGGGGCTGGTGAACACTGAAGCTTTCTTT. The chain has TRBV7-6 and TRBJ1-1; perhaps TRBD1 as D (5 bases). The CDR3 loop spans 15 amino acids. V lost 7 bases and J 0 bases, leaving 15 bases between the germline ends. Germline CDR1 is SGHVS and CDR2 is FNYEAQ.

The rearrangement links TRBV19 to TRBJ2-2, with 8 nucleotides matching TRBD2. The CDR3 totals 16 residues. Trimming took 3 bases from V and 0 from J; bases not matched to a gene: 3. The germline gives CDR1 LNHDA, CDR2 SQIVND (reference sequence). CDR3 DNA: TGTGCCAGTAGTATGAACGGGGGGGCGAACACCGGGGAGCTGTTTTTT. Its protein product is CASSMNGGANTGELFF.

This clonotype is deemed medium-sized. V usage is TRBV19 and J usage is TRBJ1-6; unclear D gene. The CDR3 spans 14 residues. CDR1 is LNHDA, CDR2 SQIVND, per germline (reference sequence). V lost 5 bases and J lost 9, with 14 bases in between. The CDR3 DNA reads as TGTGCCAGTAGTCCCCCGGGTCCCGGTTCACCCCTCCACTTT. Translating it yields CASSPPGPGSPLHF.

This clonotype is medium-sized. The rearrangement links TRBV19 to TRBJ1-5; no clear D. CDR1 and CDR2 from the germline V gene are LNHDA and SQIVND (reference sequence). With 4 bases removed from V and 0 bases from J, the gap between germline ends came to 7 bases. This CDR3 is built from 14 residues. The CDR3, as DNA: TGTGCCAGTAGTACTCGTAATAGCAATCAGCCCCAGCATTTT. Translating it yields CASSTRNSNQPQHF. The full variable domain, in which reference TRBV19 and TRBJ1-5 provide the parts outside the CDR3, is DGGITQSPKYLFRKEGQNVTLSCEQNLNHDAMYWYRQDPGQGLRLIYYSQIVNDFQKGDIAEGYSVSREKKESFPLTVTSAQKNPTAFYLCASSTRNSNQPQHFGDGTRLSIL.

The chain uses TRBV25-1 and TRBJ2-7; no clear D gene. This CDR3 contains 9 residues. Germline lookup yields CDR1 MGHDK and CDR2 SYGVNS. The CDR3 bases are TGTGGCCGAGCCTACGAGCAGTACTTC. It specifies CGRAYEQYF.

The chain joins TRBV10-3 to TRBJ1-1, with D possibly TRBD1 on 6 matching bases. The ends were cut back, 5 bases at V and 0 bases at J, with 7 bases in the middle. This CDR3 has 13 residues. Germline assignment: CDR1 ENHRY and CDR2 SYGVKD. As DNA, the CDR3 is TGTGCCATCAGTACAGGGATGAACACTGAAGCTTTCTTT. It encodes CAISTGMNTEAFF.

By sample fraction, this clonotype is medium-sized (0.01 to 0.1%). This chain connects TRBV12-3 or TRBV12-4 to TRBJ1-1; 8 bases map to TRBD1. Trimming removed 5 bases from V and 6 bases from J; junction bases left unmatched: 5. The CDR3 extends over 13 amino acids. CDR3 protein: CASSRTGRSEAFF. The CDR3 nucleotides read TGTGCCAGCAGTCGGACAGGGCGTTCTGAAGCTTTCTTT.

Worth noting for this clonotype: One end of the junction does not line up with germline, which may come from a read error. The V and J genes are TRBV5-6 and TRBJ1-2; D is uncertain. CDR3 size: 15 residues. Germline CDR1 SGHDT, CDR2 YYEEEE. CDR3 protein: CASSQDLVVQYGYTF. CDR3 sequence (DNA): TGCGCCAGCAGCCAAGATCTGGTAGTACAGTATGGCTACACCTTC.

The gene calls are TRBV5-1 and TRBJ1-5, with D maybe TRBD1 (5 bases). CDR1 is SGHRS and CDR2 is YFSETQ in the germline V gene. The CDR3 is 15 residues long. The germline V and J ends were trimmed by 4 bases and 2 bases, with 13 bases remaining between them. The CDR3 DNA reads TGCGCCAGCAGCGACGGGGGGACGGGCAATCAGCCCCAGCATTTT. Its protein is CASSDGGTGNQPQHF. The full variable domain, in which reference TRBV5-1 and TRBJ1-5 provide the parts outside the CDR3, is KAGVTQTPRYLIKTRGQQVTLSCSPISGHRSVSWYQQTPGQGLQFLFEYFSETQRNKGNFPGRFSGRQFSNSRSEMNVSTLELGDSALYLCASSDGGTGNQPQHFGDGTRLSIL.